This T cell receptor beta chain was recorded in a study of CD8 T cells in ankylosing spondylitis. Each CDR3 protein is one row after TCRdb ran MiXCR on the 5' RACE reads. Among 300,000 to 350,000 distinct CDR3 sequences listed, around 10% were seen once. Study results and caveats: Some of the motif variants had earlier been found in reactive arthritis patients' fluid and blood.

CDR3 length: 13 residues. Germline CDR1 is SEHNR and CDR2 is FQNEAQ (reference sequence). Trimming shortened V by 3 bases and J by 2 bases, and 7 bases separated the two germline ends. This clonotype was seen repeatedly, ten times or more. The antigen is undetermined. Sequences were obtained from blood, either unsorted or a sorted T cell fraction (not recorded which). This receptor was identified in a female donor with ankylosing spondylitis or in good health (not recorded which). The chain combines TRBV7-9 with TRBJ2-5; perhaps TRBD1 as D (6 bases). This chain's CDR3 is CASSFGTQETQYF. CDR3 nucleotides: TGTGCCAGCAGCTTCGGGACACAAGAGACCCAGTACTTC.